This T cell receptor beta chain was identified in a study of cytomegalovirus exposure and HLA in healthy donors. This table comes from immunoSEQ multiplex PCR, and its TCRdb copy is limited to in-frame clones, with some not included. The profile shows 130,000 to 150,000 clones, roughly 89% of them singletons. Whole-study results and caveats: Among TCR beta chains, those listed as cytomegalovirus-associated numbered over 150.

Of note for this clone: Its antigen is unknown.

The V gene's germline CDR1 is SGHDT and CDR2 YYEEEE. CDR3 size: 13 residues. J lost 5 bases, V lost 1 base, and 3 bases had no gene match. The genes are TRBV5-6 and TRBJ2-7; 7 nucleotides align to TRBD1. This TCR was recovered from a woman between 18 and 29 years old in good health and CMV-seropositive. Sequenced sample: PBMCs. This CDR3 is CASSLRQGNEQYF. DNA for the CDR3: TGTGCCAGCAGCTTGAGACAGGGAAACGAGCAGTACTTC.